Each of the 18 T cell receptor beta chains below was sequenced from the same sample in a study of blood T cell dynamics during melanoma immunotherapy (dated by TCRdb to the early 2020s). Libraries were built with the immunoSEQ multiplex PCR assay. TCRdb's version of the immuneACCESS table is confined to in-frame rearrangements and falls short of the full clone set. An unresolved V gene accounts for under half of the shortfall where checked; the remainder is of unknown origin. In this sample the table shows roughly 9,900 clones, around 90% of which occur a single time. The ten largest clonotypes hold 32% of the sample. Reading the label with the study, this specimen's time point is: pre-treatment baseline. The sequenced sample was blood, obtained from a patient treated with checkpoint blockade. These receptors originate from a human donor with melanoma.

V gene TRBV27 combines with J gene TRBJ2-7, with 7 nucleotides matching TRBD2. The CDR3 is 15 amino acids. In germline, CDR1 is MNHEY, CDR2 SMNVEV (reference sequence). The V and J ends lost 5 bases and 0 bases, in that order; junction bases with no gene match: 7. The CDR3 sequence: CASSGIAGPSYEQYF. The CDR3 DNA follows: TGTGCCAGCAGTGGGATAGCGGGCCCCTCCTACGAGCAGTACTTC.

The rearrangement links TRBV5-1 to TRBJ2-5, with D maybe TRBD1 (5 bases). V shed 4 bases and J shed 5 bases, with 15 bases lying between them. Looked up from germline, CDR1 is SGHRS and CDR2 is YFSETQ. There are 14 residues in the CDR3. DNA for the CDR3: TGCGCCAGCAGCCCCAACGGGCCAGGGGAGACCCAGTACTTC. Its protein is CASSPNGPGETQYF.

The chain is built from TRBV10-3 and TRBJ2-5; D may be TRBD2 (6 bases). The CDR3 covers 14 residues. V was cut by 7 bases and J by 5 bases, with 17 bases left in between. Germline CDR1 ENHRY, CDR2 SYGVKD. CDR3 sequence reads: CAINLGGAEETQYF. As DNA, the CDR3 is TGTGCCATCAACCTCGGCGGGGCGGAGGAGACCCAGTACTTC.

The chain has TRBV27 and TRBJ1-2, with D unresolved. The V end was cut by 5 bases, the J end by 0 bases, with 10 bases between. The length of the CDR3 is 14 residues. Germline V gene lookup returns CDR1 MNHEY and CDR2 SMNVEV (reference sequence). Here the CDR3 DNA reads TGTGCCAGCAGTGTGGACCGAGCTAACTATGGCTACACCTTC. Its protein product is CASSVDRANYGYTF.

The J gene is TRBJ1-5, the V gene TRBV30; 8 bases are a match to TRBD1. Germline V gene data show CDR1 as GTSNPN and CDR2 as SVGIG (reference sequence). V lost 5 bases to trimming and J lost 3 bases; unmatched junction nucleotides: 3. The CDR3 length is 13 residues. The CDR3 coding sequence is TGTGCCTGGGACAGGGGCCCCAATCAGCCCCAGCATTTT. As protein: CAWDRGPNQPQHF.

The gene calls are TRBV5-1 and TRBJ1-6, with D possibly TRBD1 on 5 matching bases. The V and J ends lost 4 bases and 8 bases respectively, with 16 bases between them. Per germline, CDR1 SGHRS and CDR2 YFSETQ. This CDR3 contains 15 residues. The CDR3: CASSATGTKDSPLHF. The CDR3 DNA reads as TGCGCCAGCAGCGCGACCGGGACTAAGGATTCACCCCTCCACTTT.

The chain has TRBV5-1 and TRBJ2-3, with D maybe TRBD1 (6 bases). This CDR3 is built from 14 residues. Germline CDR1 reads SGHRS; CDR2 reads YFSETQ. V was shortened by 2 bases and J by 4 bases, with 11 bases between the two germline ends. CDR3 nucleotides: TGCGCCAGCAGCTTACTCCCAGGGGCAGATACGCAGTATTTT. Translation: CASSLLPGADTQYF. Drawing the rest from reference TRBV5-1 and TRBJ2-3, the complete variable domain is KAGVTQTPRYLIKTRGQQVTLSCSPISGHRSVSWYQQTPGQGLQFLFEYFSETQRNKGNFPGRFSGRQFSNSRSEMNVSTLELGDSALYLCASSLLPGADTQYFGPGTRLTVL.

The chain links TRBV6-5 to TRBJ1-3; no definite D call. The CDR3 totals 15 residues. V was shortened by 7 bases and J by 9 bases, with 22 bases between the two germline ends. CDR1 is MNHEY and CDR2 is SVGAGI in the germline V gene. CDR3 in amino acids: CASKRSAGRGGTIYF. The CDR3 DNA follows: TGTGCCAGCAAGAGGAGTGCCGGGCGCGGAGGCACCATATATTTT.

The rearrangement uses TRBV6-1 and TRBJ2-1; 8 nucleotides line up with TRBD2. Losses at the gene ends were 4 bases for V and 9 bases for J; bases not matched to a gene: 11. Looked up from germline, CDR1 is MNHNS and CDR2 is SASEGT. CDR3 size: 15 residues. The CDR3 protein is CASSAALSGKGEQFF. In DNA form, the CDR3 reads TGTGCCAGCAGTGCGGCCCTTAGCGGGAAAGGTGAGCAGTTCTTC.

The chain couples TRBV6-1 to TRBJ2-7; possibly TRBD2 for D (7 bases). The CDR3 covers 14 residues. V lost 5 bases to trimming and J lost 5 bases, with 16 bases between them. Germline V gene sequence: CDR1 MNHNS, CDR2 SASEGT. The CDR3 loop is CASSTSGGRHEQYF. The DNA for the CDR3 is TGTGCCAGCAGTACCTCCGGGGGGCGTCACGAGCAGTACTTC.

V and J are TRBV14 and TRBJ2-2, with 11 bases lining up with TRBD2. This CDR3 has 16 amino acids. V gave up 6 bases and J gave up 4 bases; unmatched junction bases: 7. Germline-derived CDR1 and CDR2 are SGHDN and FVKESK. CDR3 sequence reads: CASSPGLADATGELFF. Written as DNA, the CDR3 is TGTGCCAGCAGTCCGGGACTAGCGGACGCCACCGGGGAGCTGTTTTTT.

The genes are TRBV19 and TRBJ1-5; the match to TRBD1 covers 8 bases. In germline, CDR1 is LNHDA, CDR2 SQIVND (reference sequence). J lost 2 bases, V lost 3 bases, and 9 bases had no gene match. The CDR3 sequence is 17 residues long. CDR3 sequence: CASSIPPGTGGNQPQHF. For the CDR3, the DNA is TGTGCCAGTAGTATCCCCCCCGGGACAGGCGGCAATCAGCCCCAGCATTTT. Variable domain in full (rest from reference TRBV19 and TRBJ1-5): DGGITQSPKYLFRKEGQNVTLSCEQNLNHDAMYWYRQDPGQGLRLIYYSQIVNDFQKGDIAEGYSVSREKKESFPLTVTSAQKNPTAFYLCASSIPPGTGGNQPQHFGDGTRLSIL.

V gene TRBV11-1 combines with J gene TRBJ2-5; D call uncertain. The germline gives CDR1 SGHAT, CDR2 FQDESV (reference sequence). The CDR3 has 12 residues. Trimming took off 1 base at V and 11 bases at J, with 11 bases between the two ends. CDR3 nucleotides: TGTGCCAGCAGCTTAGGTGGGGATTCGCAGTACTTC. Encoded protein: CASSLGGDSQYF.

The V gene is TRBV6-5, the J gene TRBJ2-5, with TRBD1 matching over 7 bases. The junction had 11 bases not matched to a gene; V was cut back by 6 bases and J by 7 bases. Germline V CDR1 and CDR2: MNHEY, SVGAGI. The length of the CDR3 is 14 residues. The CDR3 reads CASRQGQRLGTQYF. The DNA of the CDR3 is TGTGCCAGCAGACAGGGACAGCGGCTGGGGACCCAGTACTTC.

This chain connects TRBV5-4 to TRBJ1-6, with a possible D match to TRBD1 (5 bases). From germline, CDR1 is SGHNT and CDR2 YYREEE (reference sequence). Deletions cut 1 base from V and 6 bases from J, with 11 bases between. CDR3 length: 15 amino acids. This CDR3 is CASSLTVGGNSPLHF. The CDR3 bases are TGTGCCAGCAGCTTGACCGTGGGGGGTAATTCACCCCTCCACTTT.

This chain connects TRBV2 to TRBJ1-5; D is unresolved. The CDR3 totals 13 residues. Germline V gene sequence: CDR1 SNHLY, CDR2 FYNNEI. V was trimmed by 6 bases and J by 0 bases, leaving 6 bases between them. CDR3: CASRDYSNQPQHF. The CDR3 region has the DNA TGTGCCAGCAGGGACTATAGCAATCAGCCCCAGCATTTT.

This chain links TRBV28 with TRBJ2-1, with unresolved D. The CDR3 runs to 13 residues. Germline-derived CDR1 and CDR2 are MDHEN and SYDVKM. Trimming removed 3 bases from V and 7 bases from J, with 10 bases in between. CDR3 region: CASSLERPNEQFF. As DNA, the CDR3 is TGTGCCAGCAGTTTGGAACGCCCGAATGAGCAGTTCTTC.

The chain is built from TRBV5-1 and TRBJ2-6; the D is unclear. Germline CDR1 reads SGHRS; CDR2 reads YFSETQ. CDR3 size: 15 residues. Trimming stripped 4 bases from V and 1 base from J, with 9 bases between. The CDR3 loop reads CASSQRGSGANVLTF. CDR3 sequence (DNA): TGCGCCAGCAGCCAGAGAGGTTCTGGGGCCAACGTCCTGACTTTC. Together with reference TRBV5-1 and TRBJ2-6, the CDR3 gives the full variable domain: KAGVTQTPRYLIKTRGQQVTLSCSPISGHRSVSWYQQTPGQGLQFLFEYFSETQRNKGNFPGRFSGRQFSNSRSEMNVSTLELGDSALYLCASSQRGSGANVLTFGAGSRLTVL.